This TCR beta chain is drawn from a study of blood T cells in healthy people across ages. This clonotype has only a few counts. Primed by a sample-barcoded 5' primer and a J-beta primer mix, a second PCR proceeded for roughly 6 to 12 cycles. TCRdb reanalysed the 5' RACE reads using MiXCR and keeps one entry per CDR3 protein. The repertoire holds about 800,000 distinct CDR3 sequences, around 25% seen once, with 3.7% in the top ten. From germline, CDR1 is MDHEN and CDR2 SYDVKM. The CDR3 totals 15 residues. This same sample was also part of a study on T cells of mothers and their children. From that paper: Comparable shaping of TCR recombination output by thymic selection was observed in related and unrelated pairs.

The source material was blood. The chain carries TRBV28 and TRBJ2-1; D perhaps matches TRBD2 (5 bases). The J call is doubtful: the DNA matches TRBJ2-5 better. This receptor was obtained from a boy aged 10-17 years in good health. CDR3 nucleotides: TGTGCCAGCAGTTTAGGAGGTGTGGAGCAAGAGACCCAGTACTTC. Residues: CASSLGGVEQETQYF.